The present entry profiles one T cell receptor beta chain with its context. This sample is drawn from a study of blood T cell repertoires in COVID-19. Study-level background: From T cells, B-cell-depleted T cells, or PBMCs came the material, which was cDNA or gDNA.

Germline CDR1 SGHDT, CDR2 YYEEEE. The CDR3 totals 16 residues. V lost 1 base and J 2 bases, leaving 15 bases between the germline ends. Data came from immunoSEQ multiplex PCR; TCRdb stores just in-frame clones and leaves some out. The data contain around 200,000 clones, about 81% of them singletons. Sequencing was performed on PBMCs or T cells enriched from blood (not recorded which). This chain uses TRBV5-6 with TRBJ1-1, with D possibly being TRBD1 (5 bases). The sequence derives from a man aged 35-49 years who had recovered from COVID-19. The CDR3 DNA follows: TGTGCCAGCAGCTTGTTGGGCAGGGTGGAAAACACTGAAGCTTTCTTT. It translates to CASSLLGRVENTEAFF.